This T cell receptor (beta chain) was retrieved from a study of OX40 agonist ivuxolimab in advanced cancers. Broader study findings: Also showing low normalized T-cell clonal expansion were some of the nonresponders.

On this clone: Its antigen is unidentified.

Generated by immunoSEQ multiplex PCR, the TCRdb table keeps only in-frame clones and is missing some. In the table there are tens of thousands of clones, about four fifths of which are singletons. This CDR3 region has 15 residues. V lost 2 bases, J lost 3 bases, and 11 bases lay in between. CDR1 is SGHTA, CDR2 FQGNSA, per germline. The sequence was obtained from an adult with an advanced solid tumor such as melanoma, head and neck, liver or kidney cancer. V and J are TRBV7-2 and TRBJ1-5; D remains unclear. Specimen: CD4+ or CD8+ T cells sorted from blood, collected in a trial of the OX40 agonist ivuxolimab. The CDR3 sequence is CASSLSRTANQPQHF. The CDR3 coding sequence is TGTGCCAGCAGCTTATCTAGGACGGCCAATCAGCCCCAGCATTTT.